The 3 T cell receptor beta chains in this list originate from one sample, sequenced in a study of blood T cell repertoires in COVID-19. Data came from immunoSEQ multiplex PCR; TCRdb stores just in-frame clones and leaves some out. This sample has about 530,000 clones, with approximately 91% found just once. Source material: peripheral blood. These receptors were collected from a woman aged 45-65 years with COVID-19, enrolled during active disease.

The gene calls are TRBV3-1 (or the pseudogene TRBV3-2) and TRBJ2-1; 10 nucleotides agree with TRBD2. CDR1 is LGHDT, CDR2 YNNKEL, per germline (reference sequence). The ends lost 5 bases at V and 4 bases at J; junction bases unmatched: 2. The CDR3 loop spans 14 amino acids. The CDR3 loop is CASSRLAGYNEQFF. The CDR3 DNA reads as TGTGCCAGCAGCAGACTAGCGGGTTACAATGAGCAGTTCTTC.

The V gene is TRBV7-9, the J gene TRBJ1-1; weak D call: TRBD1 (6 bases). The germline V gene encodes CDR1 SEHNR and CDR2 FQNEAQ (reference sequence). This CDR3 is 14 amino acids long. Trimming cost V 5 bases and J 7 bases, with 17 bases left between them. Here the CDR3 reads CASSPGHQLIEAFF. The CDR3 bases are TGTGCCAGCAGCCCGGGACACCAGTTGATTGAAGCTTTCTTT.

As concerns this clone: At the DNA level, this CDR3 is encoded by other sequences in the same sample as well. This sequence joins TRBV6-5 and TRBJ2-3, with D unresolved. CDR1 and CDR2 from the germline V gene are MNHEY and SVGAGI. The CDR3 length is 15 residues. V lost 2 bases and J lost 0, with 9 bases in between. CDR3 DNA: TGTGCCAGCAGTTACCTACCCACTAGCACAGATACGCAGTATTTT. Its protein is CASSYLPTSTDTQYF.